This passage covers 23 T cell receptor beta chains from one sample sequenced in a study of cytomegalovirus exposure and HLA in healthy donors. 13 Jbeta primers and 60 Vbeta primers were used for the PCR. TCRdb keeps only in-frame clones here, not all; method: immunoSEQ multiplex PCR. The sample records 140,000 or so clones, around 80% being singletons. Input material: PBMCs. These receptors all come from a female donor in good health and CMV-seronegative.

This clone appeared a single time. The chain couples TRBV28 to TRBJ1-4; 8 positions agree with TRBD1. The CDR3 is 15 amino acids. V gave up 6 bases and J gave up 4 bases; unmatched junction bases: 7. CDR1 and CDR2 from the germline V gene are MDHEN and SYDVKM. CDR3 loop: CASSHPGGLNEKLFF. The DNA of the CDR3 is TGTGCCAGCAGCCACCCAGGGGGCCTTAATGAAAAACTGTTTTTT.

CDR3 loop: CASSLGDRVTGELFF. The DNA of the CDR3 is TGTGCCAGCAGCTTGGGCGATCGGGTCACCGGGGAGCTGTTTTTT. The chain uses TRBV5-4 and TRBJ2-2; no clear D gene. The length of the CDR3 is 15 residues. V was pared by 0 bases and J by 4 bases, with 10 bases between. Germline V gene lookup returns CDR1 SGHNT and CDR2 YYREEE (reference sequence).

CDR3 in amino acids: CASSQPGLKSSYNEQFF. CDR3 DNA sequence: TGCGCCAGCAGCCAACCGGGACTCAAAAGCTCCTACAATGAGCAGTTCTTC. V usage is TRBV4-1 and J usage is TRBJ2-1, with a possible D match to TRBD2 (6 bases). Germline assignment: CDR1 MGHRA and CDR2 YSYEKL. V was cut by 2 bases and J by 0 bases, with 14 bases left in between. CDR3 size: 17 residues.

This chain uses TRBV5-6 with TRBJ2-2, with D unresolved. This CDR3 spans 15 amino acids. Germline values: CDR1 SGHDT, CDR2 YYEEEE. V was pared by 0 bases and J by 4 bases, with 10 bases between. CDR3 DNA sequence: TGTGCCAGCAGCTTGGATCTTCTAGGCACCGGGGAGCTGTTTTTT. Amino acid sequence: CASSLDLLGTGELFF.

The rearrangement links TRBV5-4 to TRBJ2-7, with 7 bases identical to TRBD2. Germline V lookup: CDR1 SGHNT, CDR2 YYREEE (reference sequence). This CDR3 spans 17 amino acids. V gave up 4 bases and J gave up 0 bases; unmatched junction bases: 13. CDR3 region: CASSGGLTAPISYEQYF. CDR3 sequence (DNA): TGTGCCAGCAGCGGGGGACTAACCGCACCTATCTCCTACGAGCAGTACTTC.

The V call is TRBV29-1, the J call TRBJ2-7, with 10 bases aligning to TRBD2. Trimming at V came to 7 bases and at J to 5 bases, leaving 2 bases not matched to a gene. There are 11 residues in the CDR3. Germline loops: CDR1 SQVTM, CDR2 ANQGSEA. CDR3 protein: CSAGTSDEQYF. The CDR3 coding sequence is TGCAGCGCCGGGACTAGCGACGAGCAGTACTTC.

The chain joins TRBV6-5 to TRBJ2-3; TRBD1 matches at 8 bases. CDR3 length equals 16 residues. V lost 6 bases, J lost 0 bases, and 8 bases stayed unmatched. Germline V CDR1 and CDR2: MNHEY, SVGAGI. The chain's CDR3 is CASRYGQGSSTDTQYF. Here the CDR3 DNA reads TGTGCCAGCAGGTACGGACAGGGCTCTAGCACAGATACGCAGTATTTT.

About this clone: The junction departs from the called germline gene at one end, perhaps through a read error. The CDR3 region is CAWSEEVYHEQFF. CDR3 DNA sequence: TGTGCCTGGAGTGAGGAGGTCTACCATGAGCAGTTCTTC. J is TRBJ2-1 and V is TRBV30, with D possibly TRBD2 on 5 matching bases. The CDR3 sequence is 13 residues long. Germline V CDR1 and CDR2: GTSNPN, SVGIG (reference sequence). Supplemented by reference TRBV30 and TRBJ2-1, the full variable domain reads SQTIHQWPATLVQPVGSPLSLECTVEGTSNPNLYWYRQAAGRGLQLLFYSVGIGQISSEVPQNLSASRPQDRQFILSSKKLLLSDSGFYLCAWSEEVYHEQFFGPGTRLTVL.

The gene calls are TRBV6-5 and TRBJ2-2; the match to TRBD1 covers 7 bases. The length of the CDR3 is 14 residues. V shed 6 bases, J shed 1 base, and the junction held 2 bases outside the gene matches. The germline V gene has CDR1 MNHEY and CDR2 SVGAGI. In DNA, the CDR3 is TGTGCCAGCAGCGGACAGGAGAACACCGGGGAGCTGTTTTTT. Protein product: CASSGQENTGELFF.

This clone turned up a few times. The chain is built from TRBV25-1 and TRBJ1-2; D is unresolved. There are 11 residues in the CDR3. Germline-derived CDR1 and CDR2 are MGHDK and SYGVNS. V was trimmed by 1 base and J by 8 bases, leaving 5 bases between them. The DNA for the CDR3 is TGTGCCAGCAGTGAATCTAGGGGCTACACCTTC. This codes for CASSESRGYTF.

The chain has TRBV10-1 and TRBJ2-2; a weak D match, TRBD1 (5 bases). This CDR3 has 12 residues. V dropped 7 bases and J dropped 6 bases, with 9 bases sitting between them. CDR1 and CDR2 (germline): WNHNN, SYGVQD (reference sequence). CDR3 in DNA: TGCGCCAGCAAGGGGATGGCCGGGGAGCTGTTTTTT. Translating it yields CASKGMAGELFF.

The rearrangement links TRBV28 to TRBJ1-1; D might be TRBD1 (5 bases). V lost 5 bases to trimming and J lost 2 bases, with 15 bases between them. This CDR3 comprises 15 residues. Germline V CDR1 and CDR2: MDHEN, SYDVKM. The CDR3 sequence: CASSLPLTVNTEAFF. CDR3 nucleotide sequence: TGTGCCAGCAGTCTACCCCTGACAGTTAACACTGAAGCTTTCTTT.

The chain carries TRBV5-1 and TRBJ2-5; D not resolved. Germline V CDR1 and CDR2: SGHRS, YFSETQ. The CDR3 has 12 amino acids. V was clipped by 5 bases and J by 0 bases, with 5 bases between them. The chain's CDR3 is CASRSNQETQYF. CDR3 in DNA: TGCGCCAGCAGGAGTAACCAAGAGACCCAGTACTTC.

This clone showed up just a few times. The chain links TRBV5-1 to TRBJ2-1; no firm D call. Trimming removed 2 bases at V and 4 bases at J, with 10 bases between. The germline CDR1 and CDR2 sequences are SGHRS and YFSETQ. The CDR3 sequence is 14 residues long. CDR3: CASSFGVEYNEQFF. The CDR3 DNA sequence: TGCGCCAGCAGCTTTGGTGTCGAGTACAATGAGCAGTTCTTC.

This rearrangement joins TRBV6-4 to TRBJ2-1, with 8 nucleotides matching TRBD2. The CDR3 has 15 residues. Germline V gene sequence: CDR1 MRHNA, CDR2 SNTAGT. The junction had 14 bases not matched to a gene; V was cut back by 9 bases and J by 7 bases. The CDR3 loop is CASSPGGGRGNEQFF. As DNA, the CDR3 is TGTGCCAGTAGTCCGGGAGGGGGAAGGGGTAATGAGCAGTTCTTC.

The chain joins TRBV18 to TRBJ1-1; D is undetermined. CDR3 length equals 14 residues. The V end was cut by 2 bases, the J end by 0 bases, with 7 bases between. CDR1 and CDR2 from the germline V gene are KGHSH and LQKENI. CDR3 DNA: TGTGCCAGCTCACCAAATTCGGTGAACACTGAAGCTTTCTTT. Translating gives CASSPNSVNTEAFF.

The chain combines TRBV2 with TRBJ1-5, with TRBD1 as a possible D gene (6 bases). Germline V gene data show CDR1 as SNHLY and CDR2 as FYNNEI. Trimming cost V 6 bases and J 7 bases, with 13 bases left between them. The CDR3 is 13 amino acids. CDR3 sequence reads: CASRIDRTQPQHF. The CDR3, as DNA: TGTGCCAGCAGGATTGACAGGACCCAGCCCCAGCATTTT.

The chain combines TRBV7-9 with TRBJ2-7; D unresolved. Germline CDR1 and CDR2: SEHNR and FQNEAQ (reference sequence). The CDR3 runs to 12 residues. V lost 5 bases and J 2 bases, leaving 7 bases between the germline ends. CDR3 in DNA: TGTGCCAGCAGCCCAGGAACCTACGAGCAGTACTTC. This encodes CASSPGTYEQYF.

V gene TRBV5-4 combines with J gene TRBJ2-7, with a weak D call TRBD2 (5 bases). This CDR3 is built from 13 residues. CDR1 SGHNT and CDR2 YYREEE come from the germline V gene (reference sequence). V lost 4 bases and J lost 1, with 9 bases in between. CDR3 nucleotide sequence: TGTGCCAGCAGCGCCGGGGTTTCCTACGAGCAGTACTTC. Translated, it gives CASSAGVSYEQYF.

V is TRBV6-5 and J is TRBJ2-7, with 10 bases fitting TRBD2. Germline CDR1 reads MNHEY; CDR2 reads SVGAGI. CDR3 size: 14 residues. J was trimmed by 5 bases and V by 4 bases; bases with no gene match: 5. CDR3 region: CASSSAAGGHEQYF. The CDR3 nucleotides are TGTGCCAGCAGTTCCGCAGCGGGAGGGCACGAGCAGTACTTC.

This clone was counted a few times. The chain joins TRBV6-5 to TRBJ2-7; TRBD2 is a possible D gene (6 bases). The CDR3 has 16 residues. CDR1 and CDR2 from the germline V gene are MNHEY and SVGAGI. Trimming pared 0 bases from V and 2 bases from J, leaving 14 bases between. The CDR3 region has the DNA TGTGCCAGCAGTTACTCTCCCGGGAGTTCCCCCTACGAGCAGTACTTC. This encodes CASSYSPGSSPYEQYF.

The V gene is TRBV7-9, the J gene TRBJ2-7; no definite D call. Germline V gene data show CDR1 as SEHNR and CDR2 as FQNEAQ (reference sequence). There are 13 residues in the CDR3. The V end lost 3 bases, the J end lost 7 bases, and 13 bases lay between the germline ends. CDR3 sequence (DNA): TGTGCCAGCAGCTTGCAAGTCTCGTGGGAGCAGTACGTC. Encoded protein: CASSLQVSWEQYV.

The rearrangement links TRBV10-1 to TRBJ2-5; tentative D call: TRBD2 (6 bases). Trimming removed 0 bases from V and 2 bases from J, with 13 bases in between. The CDR3 is made up of 16 amino acids. Germline CDR1 is WNHNN and CDR2 is SYGVQD (reference sequence). The CDR3 DNA is TGCGCCAGCAGTGAGTCGCCTTTAGCGGTTCAAGAGACCCAGTACTTC. It encodes CASSESPLAVQETQYF.